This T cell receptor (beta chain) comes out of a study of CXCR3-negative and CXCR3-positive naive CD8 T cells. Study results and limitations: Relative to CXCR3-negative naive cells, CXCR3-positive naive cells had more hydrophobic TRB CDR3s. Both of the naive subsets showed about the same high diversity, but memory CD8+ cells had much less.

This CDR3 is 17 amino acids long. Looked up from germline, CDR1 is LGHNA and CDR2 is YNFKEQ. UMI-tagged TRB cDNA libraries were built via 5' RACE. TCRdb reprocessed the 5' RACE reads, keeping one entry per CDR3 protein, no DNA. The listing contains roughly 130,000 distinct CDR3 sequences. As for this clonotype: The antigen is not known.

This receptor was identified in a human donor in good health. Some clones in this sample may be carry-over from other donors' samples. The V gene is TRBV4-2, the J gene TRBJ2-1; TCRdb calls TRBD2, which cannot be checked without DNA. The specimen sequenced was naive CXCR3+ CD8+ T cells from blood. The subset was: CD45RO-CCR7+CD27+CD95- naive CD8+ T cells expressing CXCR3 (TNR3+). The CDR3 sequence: CASSQEEGRAAYNEQFF.